This is a list of T cell receptor beta chains from one sample in a study of regulatory T cells in long-lasting Graves disease. Using its own MiXCR run on the multiplex PCR reads, TCRdb lists one record per CDR3 protein. Among roughly 500,000 distinct CDR3 sequences, roughly 14% were seen once, and the ten largest hold roughly 9.7%. These data are also associated with another study on T cells in Graves' hyperthyroidism and ophthalmopathy.

Source: peripheral blood mononuclear cells (PBMCs), taken at new diagnosis, from a patient treated with antithyroid drugs. Receptors originate from a man aged 25 to 40 with Graves disease. Each CDR3 is given with its conserved first and last residue. A D gene is named only where the DNA matches it firmly. Where a row states a size, it is once, few, many or the class of an expanded clone; other rows omit it.

d_gene	len	v_gene	abundance	j_gene	CDR3nt	CDR3aa
.	13	TRBV14	few	TRBJ2-2	TGTGCCAGCAGCCAGACTCGGCTCGGGGAGCTGTTTTTT	CASSQTRLGELFF
.	16	TRBV11-2	many	TRBJ2-7	TGTGCCAGCAGCTTAGTTGGAGGGGGCCACCCCGGGGAGCAGTACTTC	CASSLVGGGHPGEQYF
TRBD1	14	TRBV20-1	many	TRBJ2-2	TGCAGTGCTGGGGACAGGGCGACCGGCCGGGAGCTGTTTTTT	CSAGDRATGRELFF
.	13	TRBV30	many	TRBJ1-5	TGTGCCTGGAGTACGGGGAGGGATCAGCCCCAGCATTTT	CAWSTGRDQPQHF
TRBD1	15	TRBV6-1	.	TRBJ2-5	TGTGCCAGCAGGACCCCGGACAGGCCTCAAGAGACCCAGTACTTC	CASRTPDRPQETQYF
TRBD2	13	TRBV27	few	TRBJ2-3	TGTGCCAGCAGTAGGGTAGCGGGAGGAGTAATGTATTTT	CASSRVAGGVMYF
.	14	TRBV20-1	many	TRBJ2-5	TGCAGTGCGCTTGAAGGGGGGGTGGAAGAGACCCAGTACTTC	CSALEGGVEETQYF
.	16	TRBV7-3	.	TRBJ2-7	TGTGCCAGCAGCAGGATGGGGGACGGGGTCTCCTACGAGCAGTACTTC	CASSRMGDGVSYEQYF
TRBD2	18	TRBV11-1	many	TRBJ2-1	TGTGCCAGCAGCTCAAAGGAATCACTAGCGGGAGGGCCCCATGAGCAGTTCTTC	CASSSKESLAGGPHEQFF
.	15	TRBV5-6	few	TRBJ1-6	TGTGCCAGCAGCCCGGGACCGACCTTAAATTCACCCCTCCACTTT	CASSPGPTLNSPLHF
.	15	TRBV25-1	.	TRBJ1-1	TGTGCCAGCAGTGGGTGGGGGGGATCTGGGACTGAAGCTTTCTTT	CASSGWGGSGTEAFF
.	13	TRBV12-3/TRBV12-4	many	TRBJ2-2	TGTGCCAGCGGACGACAGAGCACCGGGAAGCTGTTTTTT	CASGRQSTGKLFF
.	13	TRBV7-9	few	TRBJ2-7	TGTGCCAGCAGCTTCCAATCGGCCTACGAGCAGTACTTC	CASSFQSAYEQYF
.	15	TRBV11-2	many	TRBJ2-1	TGTGCCAGCAGCTTGGGGCGAGAGACATACAATGAGCAGTTCTTC	CASSLGRETYNEQFF
TRBD2	14	TRBV10-3	many	TRBJ2-3	TGTGCCATCAGTGAGTCCCTAGCGGGAGGGACGCAGTATTTT	CAISESLAGGTQYF
TRBD1	13	TRBV2	many	TRBJ2-1	TGTGCCAGCAGGGGAACAGGGGAAGGTGAGCAGTTCTTC	CASRGTGEGEQFF
.	16	TRBV10-1	many	TRBJ2-2	TGCGCCAGCGCGGGACATCGGGCTGCGAACACCGGGGAGCTGTTTTTT	CASAGHRAANTGELFF
.	15	TRBV20-1	.	TRBJ1-6	TGCAGTGCCCCTGGTCTCCCGACGAATAATTCACCCCTCCACTTT	CSAPGLPTNNSPLHF
.	15	TRBV5-6	.	TRBJ1-4	TGTGCCAGCAGCCGTCTAGACAGGACTAATGAAAAACTGTTTTTT	CASSRLDRTNEKLFF
TRBD1	14	TRBV5-1	many	TRBJ2-7	TGCGCCAGCAGCTCTACCGGGACAGGGCACGAGCAGTACTTC	CASSSTGTGHEQYF
.	13	TRBV6-2/TRBV6-3	many	TRBJ1-5	TGTGCCACTAGGGAGAAAAACAATCAGCCCCAGCATTTT	CATREKNNQPQHF
.	14	TRBV30	many	TRBJ1-1	TGTGCCTGGAGATCCGGGACCAATGGAGGTGAAGCTTTCTTT	CAWRSGTNGGEAFF
.	14	TRBV12-3/TRBV12-4	many	TRBJ2-3	TGTGCCAGCAGTACCGGGACTCTCACAGATACGCAGTATTTT	CASSTGTLTDTQYF
.	15	TRBV27	many	TRBJ1-6	TGTGCCAGCAGTTTATCGGAAACGAGTAATTCACCCCTCCACTTT	CASSLSETSNSPLHF
.	14	TRBV24-1	many	TRBJ2-5	TGTGCCACCAGTGATGACCTAGGAAAAGAGACCCAGTACTTC	CATSDDLGKETQYF
.	12	TRBV5-1	many	TRBJ1-1	TGCGCCAGCAGCTCCGTATCTACTGAAGCTTTCTTT	CASSSVSTEAFF
.	15	TRBV12-3/TRBV12-4	many	TRBJ2-2	TGTGCCAGCAGTTCCTCTAGCCCAGGCACCGGGGAGCTGTTTTTT	CASSSSSPGTGELFF
.	17	TRBV15	few	TRBJ2-1	TGTGCCACCAGCAGAGATCGAGGGCTAGCGAGTGACAATGAGCAGTTCTTC	CATSRDRGLASDNEQFF
.	14	TRBV11-1	many	TRBJ2-5	TGTGCCAGCAGTCCTACGCAGGGGCGGGAGACCCAGTACTTC	CASSPTQGRETQYF
TRBD2	16	TRBV4-1	.	TRBJ2-3	TGCGCCAGCAGTCTCGAGGGACTAGCGGGAGTCGATACGCAGTATTTT	CASSLEGLAGVDTQYF
.	15	TRBV9	.	TRBJ1-3	TGTGCCAGCAGCGTAGCAGGGAGAGTGGGAAACACCATATATTTT	CASSVAGRVGNTIYF
TRBD1	16	TRBV29-1	few	TRBJ2-7	TGCAGCGTTGAAGGCGAAGGCAGGGGGAGCTCCTACGAGCAGTACTTC	CSVEGEGRGSSYEQYF
TRBD2	19	TRBV6-1	many	TRBJ2-1	TGTGCCAGCAGAAAACCGGGACTAGCGGGAGTGTGGTCCTACAATGAGCAGTTCTTC	CASRKPGLAGVWSYNEQFF
TRBD2	14	TRBV29-1	many	TRBJ2-7	TGCAGCGTGGCCCTAGCGGGAGGGCCCTACGAGCAGTACTTC	CSVALAGGPYEQYF
TRBD2	14	TRBV29-1	few	TRBJ2-5	TGCAGCGTTGAGGGGACTAGCGTAGGGGAGACCCAGTACTTC	CSVEGTSVGETQYF
.	15	TRBV25-1	many	TRBJ1-1	TGTGCCAGCAGTGAATCTGCGTCGGGTTACACTGAAGCTTTCTTT	CASSESASGYTEAFF
.	12	TRBV6-5	.	TRBJ2-1	TGTGCCAGCAGTTACCCTCCCAATGAGCAGTTCTTC	CASSYPPNEQFF
.	15	TRBV12-5	many	TRBJ1-1	TGTGCTAGTGGTTTGTCCCGCGGCGAGGGGACTGAAGCTTTCTTT	CASGLSRGEGTEAFF
TRBD2	13	TRBV10-2	.	TRBJ2-1	TGCGCCAGCAGCTCCGGGACTACGGAAGAGCAGTTCTTC	CASSSGTTEEQFF
.	14	TRBV6-1	.	TRBJ1-5	TGTGCCAGCAGTCCGTCTGGACCGGCGGAGCCCCAGCATTTT	CASSPSGPAEPQHF
TRBD1	15	TRBV30	.	TRBJ2-3	TGTACCTGGAGTGTACAGGGGGGCGGCATGTATACGCAGTATTTT	CTWSVQGGGMYTQYF
TRBD2	14	TRBV20-1	many	TRBJ2-1	TGCAGTGCTAGGGAGGGACTAGCGATCAATGAGCAGTTCTTC	CSAREGLAINEQFF
.	17	TRBV4-1	few	TRBJ2-7	TGCGCCAGCAGCCAAGAAGATCGTGCCGGGACAACCTACGAGCAGTACTTC	CASSQEDRAGTTYEQYF
.	14	TRBV12-3/TRBV12-4	many	TRBJ1-1	TGTGCCAGCAGTTTAGCACCCGGGTTGACTGAAGCTTTCTTT	CASSLAPGLTEAFF
.	12	TRBV20-1	.	TRBJ1-2	TGCAGTGCTAGGGGGGGGGCCTATGGCTACACCTTC	CSARGGAYGYTF
.	10	TRBV29-1	many	TRBJ2-7	TGCAGCGTGATTCAACACGAGCAGTACTTC	CSVIQHEQYF
.	14	TRBV9	many	TRBJ2-7	TGTGCCAGCGTGCGGCGGGACCTCCCCTACGAGCAGTACTTC	CASVRRDLPYEQYF
TRBD1	14	TRBV6-1	.	TRBJ1-2	TGTGCCAGCAGTCTCGACAGGGCGCTTAATGGCTACACCTTC	CASSLDRALNGYTF
.	13	TRBV30	.	TRBJ1-6	TGTGCCTCCGATACCCTGGGCCATTCACCCCTCCACTTT	CASDTLGHSPLHF
.	14	TRBV12-3/TRBV12-4	few	TRBJ2-7	TGTGCCAGCAGCGGGCCACGGGTTCCCTACGAGCAGTACTTC	CASSGPRVPYEQYF
.	15	TRBV19	many	TRBJ1-1	TGTGCCAGTAGTATCGCTTCACGAGAGAACACTGAAGCTTTCTTT	CASSIASRENTEAFF
TRBD1	11	TRBV29-1	many	TRBJ2-2	TGCAGCGTCCAGGGGGCCGGGGAGCTGTTTTTT	CSVQGAGELFF
.	13	TRBV25-1	few	TRBJ2-7	TGTGCCAGCAGTGAATTCGGGGGAGGCGAGCAGTACTTC	CASSEFGGGEQYF
.	15	TRBV6-2/TRBV6-3	.	TRBJ1-3	TGTGCCAGCAGTGTCGCGAATTACGGCGGAAACACCATATATTTT	CASSVANYGGNTIYF
TRBD1	15	TRBV2	once	TRBJ1-2	TGTGCCAGCAGTGGAGCCGGGACAGCAAGCTATGGCTACACCTTC	CASSGAGTASYGYTF
.	14	TRBV6-5	.	TRBJ2-5	TGTGCCAGCAGTTACCGGGCGGGGCAAGAGACCCAGTACTTC	CASSYRAGQETQYF
.	14	TRBV2	many	TRBJ1-2	TGTGCCAGCCAGGAGGAAACAACTAACTATGGCTACACCTTC	CASQEETTNYGYTF
TRBD1	14	TRBV6-1	many	TRBJ1-5	TGTGCCAGCAGGAGGACAGGGGAAGGTCAGCCCCAGCATTTT	CASRRTGEGQPQHF